One sample yielded the 25 T cell receptor beta chains listed below, sequenced in a study of T cell responses to AZD1222 COVID-19 vaccine. Libraries were prepared by immunoSEQ multiplex PCR; TCRdb keeps only in-frame clonotypes and omits some of them. The sample lists more than 150,000 clones, about 89% seen once, with around 2.5% in the top ten. The input for sequencing was peripheral blood, taken on day 0 of MenACWY control vaccination. The source of these receptors is an adult in good health.

The chain employs TRBV6-5 and TRBJ1-5; D unclear. The germline V gene encodes CDR1 MNHEY and CDR2 SVGAGI. V was pared by 0 bases and J by 5 bases, with 8 bases between. This CDR3 comprises 14 residues. The CDR3 spells CASSYSERDQPQHF. The CDR3, as DNA: TGTGCCAGCAGTTACTCGGAGAGAGATCAGCCCCAGCATTTT.

The CDR3 DNA follows: TGTGCCAGTAGTCCCTGGACTAGCGGGCCTTCCTACGAGCAGTACTTC. It yields the protein CASSPWTSGPSYEQYF. The V and J genes are TRBV19 and TRBJ2-7, with 11 bases aligning to TRBD2. Germline CDR1 and CDR2: LNHDA and SQIVND (reference sequence). V gave up 5 bases and J gave up 1 base; unmatched junction bases: 7. The CDR3 has 16 residues. The variable domain in full, with the rest retrieved from reference TRBV19 and TRBJ2-7, is DGGITQSPKYLFRKEGQNVTLSCEQNLNHDAMYWYRQDPGQGLRLIYYSQIVNDFQKGDIAEGYSVSREKKESFPLTVTSAQKNPTAFYLCASSPWTSGPSYEQYFGPGTRLTVT.

CDR3 nucleotide sequence: TGTGCCAGCTTGTTGAGGCAGCCTAGCACAGATACGCAGTATTTT. It translates to CASLLRQPSTDTQYF. The rearrangement uses TRBV5-5 and TRBJ2-3; D gene uncertain. The germline CDR1 and CDR2 sequences are SGHKS and YYEKEE (reference sequence). V was shortened by 7 bases and J by 0 bases, with 15 bases between the two germline ends. This CDR3 is 15 amino acids long. Drawing the rest from reference TRBV5-5 and TRBJ2-3, the complete variable domain is DAGVTQSPTHLIKTRGQQVTLRCSPISGHKSVSWYQQVLGQGPQFIFQYYEKEERGRGNFPDRFSARQFPNYSSELNVNALLLGDSALYLCASLLRQPSTDTQYFGPGTRLTVL.

The chain combines TRBV19 with TRBJ1-2; the match to TRBD1 covers 10 bases. The CDR3 totals 15 residues. The ends lost 6 bases at V and 3 bases at J; junction bases unmatched: 7. The germline V gene has CDR1 LNHDA and CDR2 SQIVND (reference sequence). As DNA, the CDR3 is TGTGCCAGTAGACCCGGGACAGGGGTAGACTATGGCTACACCTTC. It specifies CASRPGTGVDYGYTF.

The chain recombines TRBV4-2 with TRBJ2-1; D remains ambiguous. Germline values: CDR1 LGHNA, CDR2 YNFKEQ. V lost 1 base, J lost 10 bases, and 17 bases lay in between. This CDR3 has 15 amino acids. For the CDR3, the DNA is TGTGCCAGCAGCCAAGCCCTTTCATCAGCGTGGGAGCAGTTCTTC. Protein sequence: CASSQALSSAWEQFF.

This rearrangement joins TRBV7-9 to TRBJ2-1; D possibly uses TRBD1 or TRBD2 (5 bases each). The CDR3 runs 14 residues. V dropped 6 bases and J dropped 0 bases, with 9 bases sitting between them. Germline V gives CDR1 SEHNR, CDR2 FQNEAQ (reference sequence). CDR3 loop: CASRGVSSYNEQFF. DNA of the CDR3: TGTGCCAGCAGGGGGGTGAGCTCCTACAATGAGCAGTTCTTC.

The chain carries TRBV6-2 or TRBV6-3 and TRBJ1-1; no clear D. The CDR3 totals 13 residues. Germline lookup yields CDR1 MNHEY and CDR2 SVGEGT. V dropped 2 bases and J dropped 4 bases, with 8 bases sitting between them. Here the CDR3 reads CASSYLGITEAFF. The CDR3 DNA reads as TGTGCCAGCAGTTACCTGGGGATCACTGAAGCTTTCTTT.

The rearrangement joins TRBV4-1 to TRBJ1-6; 9 positions match TRBD1. CDR1 and CDR2 from the germline V gene are MGHRA and YSYEKL. CDR3 length: 16 amino acids. V was pared by 3 bases and J by 6 bases, with 6 bases of the junction left unmatched. The CDR3 spells CASSQAGTGPNSPLHF. The CDR3 bases are TGCGCCAGCAGCCAGGCCGGGACAGGGCCTAATTCACCCCTCCACTTT.

This clone was detected only once. The CDR3 sequence: CASSLGPPFEQYF. Here the CDR3 DNA reads TGTGCCAGCAGCTTAGGCCCACCCTTCGAGCAGTACTTC. This chain links TRBV11-3 with TRBJ2-7; D is uncertain. The CDR3 loop spans 13 amino acids. CDR1 and CDR2 (germline): SGHNT, YENEEA. V was trimmed by 1 base and J by 6 bases, leaving 10 bases between them.

The CDR3 bases are TGCAGCGTTGAGACCCGGGACAGAGCCTACGAGCAGTACTTC. Residues: CSVETRDRAYEQYF. The chain couples TRBV29-1 to TRBJ2-7; 7 bases agree with TRBD1. This CDR3 is 14 amino acids long. V lost 3 bases and J lost 2; bases outside the gene matches: 7. Germline CDR1 is SQVTM and CDR2 is ANQGSEA.

V gene TRBV4-3 combines with J gene TRBJ2-3; 9 nucleotides line up with TRBD1. V lost 3 bases to trimming and J lost 9 bases; unmatched junction nucleotides: 1. The CDR3 spans 12 residues. Germline lookup yields CDR1 LGHNA and CDR2 YSLEER. CDR3 residues: CASSHDRGTQYF. CDR3 DNA: TGCGCCAGCAGCCATGACAGGGGGACGCAGTATTTT.

The chain joins TRBV12-3 or TRBV12-4 to TRBJ2-3; D is unclear. The ends were cut back, 5 bases at V and 0 bases at J, with 3 bases in the middle. The CDR3 is made up of 12 amino acids. CDR3 amino acids: CASSPSTDTQYF. Written as DNA, the CDR3 is TGTGCCAGCAGTCCCAGCACAGATACGCAGTATTTT.

This clone showed up just once. The genes are TRBV6-6 and TRBJ1-1, with 8 bases matching TRBD1. This CDR3 has 18 amino acids. In germline, CDR1 is MNHNY, CDR2 SVGAGI (reference sequence). V lost 5 bases, J lost 4 bases, and 18 bases stayed unmatched. The CDR3 nucleotides read TGTGCCAGCAGTCGCAAGGGGACAGGACCGTTAAGGGGCACTGAAGCTTTCTTT. This codes for CASSRKGTGPLRGTEAFF.

This chain joins TRBV11-2 and TRBJ2-1; no clear D gene. CDR1 is SGHAT, CDR2 FQNNGV, per germline. Trimming shortened V by 4 bases and J by 5 bases, and 15 bases separated the two germline ends. CDR3 length equals 15 residues. The CDR3 DNA reads as TGTGCCAGCAGCTCGTTAGCTGCGGCCGACAATGAGCAGTTCTTC. It specifies CASSSLAAADNEQFF.

This clone came up once. The rearrangement uses TRBV5-4 and TRBJ1-1, with no clear D. Trimming shortened V by 2 bases and J by 3 bases, and 11 bases separated the two germline ends. The germline CDR1 and CDR2 sequences are SGHNT and YYREEE (reference sequence). CDR3 length: 14 amino acids. Written as DNA, the CDR3 is TGTGCCAGCAGCTTTACTCGGCAGTACACTGAAGCTTTCTTT. Translating it yields CASSFTRQYTEAFF. The complete variable domain, with remaining parts taken from reference TRBV5-4 and TRBJ1-1, reads ETGVTQSPTHLIKTRGQQVTLRCSSQSGHNTVSWYQQALGQGPQFIFQYYREEENGRGNFPPRFSGLQFPNYSSELNVNALELDDSALYLCASSFTRQYTEAFFGQGTRLTVV.

The CDR3 region is CASRILAGELFF. The CDR3 bases are TGTGCCAGCAGAATTTTGGCCGGGGAGCTGTTTTTT. The chain joins TRBV25-1 to TRBJ2-2; the D is unclear. With 6 bases removed from V and 6 bases from J, the gap between germline ends came to 8 bases. In germline, CDR1 is MGHDK, CDR2 SYGVNS. The CDR3 extends over 12 amino acids.

The chain has TRBV21-1 and TRBJ2-3; the table calls TRBD2, which could not be checked here. TRBV21-1 is a pseudogene. The CDR3 is 15 amino acids. CDR3 nucleotide sequence: TGTGCCAGCAGCCCCTGGGGGGAAACCACAGATACGCAGTATTTT. Protein: CASSPWGETTDTQYF.

The chain recombines TRBV7-9 with TRBJ2-7, with a tentative D call TRBD2 (6 bases). Trimming cost V 9 bases and J 3 bases, with 15 bases left between them. The germline V gene has CDR1 SEHNR and CDR2 FQNEAQ (reference sequence). CDR3 length: 13 amino acids. The CDR3 is CASTGAENYEQYF. CDR3 nucleotide sequence: TGTGCCAGTACGGGAGCGGAGAACTACGAGCAGTACTTC. The full variable domain, in which reference TRBV7-9 and TRBJ2-7 provide the parts outside the CDR3, is DTGVSQNPRHKITKRGQNVTFRCDPISEHNRLYWYRQTLGQGPEFLTYFQNEAQLEKSRLLSDRFSAERPKGSFSTLEIQRTEQGDSAMYLCASTGAENYEQYFGPGTRLTVT.

The table lists this clone with a few counts. The chain employs TRBV24-1 and TRBJ1-2; possible D gene TRBD1, 5 bases. Germline V gives CDR1 KGHDR, CDR2 SFDVKD. The length of the CDR3 is 13 residues. V gave up 2 bases and J gave up 2 bases, with 5 bases separating them. CDR3 coding DNA: TGTGCCACCAGTGATTGGGGGAACTATGGCTACACCTTC. Amino acid sequence: CATSDWGNYGYTF.

This chain joins TRBV4-3 and TRBJ2-3; maybe TRBD2 (6 bases). The CDR3 is 15 residues long. The germline CDR1 and CDR2 sequences are LGHNA and YSLEER. The V gene lost 2 bases and the J gene lost 4 bases, with 13 bases spanning the gap. The CDR3 nucleotides are TGCGCCAGCAGCCAATCCGCGGGGAGAGCAGATACGCAGTATTTT. It codes for CASSQSAGRADTQYF.

The V call is TRBV7-2, the J call TRBJ2-3; D not certain. Germline CDR1 SGHTA, CDR2 FQGNSA. CDR3 length: 12 residues. Trimming removed 5 bases from V and 2 bases from J, with 5 bases in between. CDR3 protein: CASSTLTDTQYF. In DNA, the CDR3 is TGTGCCAGCAGCACCCTCACAGATACGCAGTATTTT. The full variable domain, rest sourced from reference TRBV7-2 and TRBJ2-3, is GAGVSQSPSNKVTEKGKDVELRCDPISGHTALYWYRQSLGQGLEFLIYFQGNSAPDKSGLPSDRFSAERTGGSVSTLTIQRTQQEDSAVYLCASSTLTDTQYFGPGTRLTVL.

The chain is built from TRBV2 and TRBJ2-7; a possible D gene is TRBD2 (6 bases). The CDR3 is 13 residues long. V was clipped by 7 bases and J by 0 bases, with 10 bases between them. Per the germline V gene, CDR1 is SNHLY and CDR2 is FYNNEI. The CDR3 sequence: CASIPGSSYEQYF. CDR3 coding DNA: TGTGCCAGCATCCCCGGGAGCTCCTACGAGCAGTACTTC.

The rearrangement uses TRBV28 and TRBJ1-2; 8 bases line up with TRBD1. After removal of 6 bases from V and 8 bases from J, the junction contained 8 bases not matched to a gene. The CDR3 runs 13 residues. Germline CDR1 is MDHEN and CDR2 is SYDVKM. The CDR3 DNA reads as TGTGCCAGCAGATCCGGACAGGGCAAAGGCTACACCTTC. It encodes CASRSGQGKGYTF.

For this clone: One end of the junction fails to match germline, which may point to a read error. The J gene is TRBJ1-3, the V gene TRBV4-1; D not certain. The CDR3 sequence is 12 residues long. CDR1 is MGHRA, CDR2 YSYEKL, per germline. CDR3 bases: TGTAAGGGTGGGAGCTCTGGAAACACCATATATTTT. Translating it yields CKGGSSGNTIYF.

In DNA form, the CDR3 reads TGTGCCAGCAGCCCCCTTTCCGGGCAAGGGAACACTGAAGCTTTCTTT. It is translated as CASSPLSGQGNTEAFF. The chain employs TRBV7-9 and TRBJ1-1; no firm D call. CDR3 size: 16 residues. V dropped 5 bases and J dropped 1 base, with 17 bases sitting between them. Germline V gives CDR1 SEHNR, CDR2 FQNEAQ (reference sequence).